This TCR beta chain was identified during a study of radiotherapy plus CTLA-4 blockade in lung cancer. Overall study context: Objective response rate was around 20%; disease control rate, less than 40%. The study, taken as a whole, reports: Together with interferon-beta, which increased in serum after radiation, early dynamic changes in blood T cell clones were reportedly the best predictors of response. Blood-borne expansion of tumor-derived TCR clones followed radiotherapy plus ipilimumab.

Patients in the study, people with chemo-refractory metastatic non-small-cell lung cancer, received focal radiation plus ipilimumab CTLA-4 blockade. The CDR3 is 13 amino acids. The V end lost 3 bases, the J end lost 7 bases, and 12 bases lay between the germline ends. Germline values: CDR1 LNHDA, CDR2 SQIVND (reference sequence). Concerning this clone: Its antigen is currently unknown.

Produced via immunoSEQ multiplex PCR; TCRdb's table is partial and in-frame only. The table has around 42,000 clones, almost 65% seen once; the top ten hold around 20%. This TCR derives from a human donor with non-small cell lung cancer who had a partial response to radiotherapy plus ipilimumab. The V call is TRBV19, the J call TRBJ1-2, with a tentative D call TRBD1 (5 bases). This specimen consisted of peripheral blood, obtained from a patient treated with radiotherapy plus ipilimumab. CDR3: CASSIYQGRGYTF. CDR3 nucleotides: TGTGCCAGTAGTATTTACCAGGGTCGTGGCTACACCTTC.